The 13 T cell receptor beta chains below were found in one sample sequenced in a study of human thymus T cells. Profiled with immunoSEQ multiplex PCR; TCRdb holds only in-frame clones, not every one. The profile shows roughly 54,000 clones, approximately 93% of them singletons. Source material: blood. The receptors here all came from a boy in the first two years of life with a congenital heart defect but otherwise immunologically healthy.

The V gene is TRBV6-5, the J gene TRBJ2-7; D perhaps matches TRBD2 (6 bases). Germline V lookup: CDR1 MNHEY, CDR2 SVGAGI. The CDR3 is made up of 15 amino acids. V lost 6 bases to trimming and J lost 1 base, with 16 bases between them. In DNA form, the CDR3 reads TGTGCCAGCAGCCCCGGGCCTAGCGAATCCTACGAGCAGTACTTC. It translates to CASSPGPSESYEQYF.

The chain recombines TRBV4-2 with TRBJ1-1, with a possible D match to TRBD1 (5 bases). Germline CDR1 and CDR2: LGHNA and YNFKEQ. V shed 3 bases and J shed 2 bases, with 13 bases lying between them. The CDR3 sequence is 15 residues long. The CDR3 DNA sequence: TGTGCCAGCAGCCAGGGGAGGGGCGCCAACACTGAAGCTTTCTTT. Its translation is CASSQGRGANTEAFF.

The chain links TRBV14 to TRBJ2-3; D call uncertain. The germline gives CDR1 SGHDN, CDR2 FVKESK. This CDR3 spans 15 amino acids. V lost 1 base, J lost 4 bases, and 12 bases lay in between. The CDR3 bases are TGTGCCAGCAGCCAAGGTGCCAGTTGGGCAGATACGCAGTATTTT. Protein: CASSQGASWADTQYF.

V is TRBV19 and J is TRBJ2-7; D tentatively reads TRBD1 or TRBD2 (5 bases each). Between the trimmed V and J ends, which lost 6 bases and 2 bases, there was a span of 11 bases. The CDR3 is made up of 13 amino acids. Germline V CDR1 and CDR2: LNHDA, SQIVND (reference sequence). The chain's CDR3 is CASSGAPTYEQYF. CDR3 nucleotide sequence: TGTGCCAGTAGCGGGGCCCCAACCTACGAGCAGTACTTC.

J is TRBJ2-3 and V is TRBV30; the match to TRBD2 covers 9 bases. This CDR3 is built from 16 residues. V trimming: 0 bases; J trimming: 6 bases; junction bases outside the gene matches: 10. The V gene's germline CDR1 is GTSNPN and CDR2 SVGIG (reference sequence). For the CDR3, the DNA is TGTGCCTGGAGTGTATTTGCGGGGGGGCGTAGGGATACGCAGTATTTT. It translates to CAWSVFAGGRRDTQYF.

The gene calls are TRBV4-2 and TRBJ2-3; no reliable D call. The CDR3 sequence is 15 residues long. Trimming shortened V by 0 bases and J by 2 bases, and 9 bases separated the two germline ends. The germline gives CDR1 LGHNA, CDR2 YNFKEQ. The CDR3 loop is CASSQEFLYTDTQYF. CDR3 nucleotide sequence: TGTGCCAGCAGCCAAGAATTCCTATACACAGATACGCAGTATTTT.

This chain uses TRBV12-2 with TRBJ1-4. TRBV12-2 is an annotated pseudogene. There are 18 residues in the CDR3. CDR3 region: CASRLALGEGPWDEKLFF. The DNA for the CDR3 is TGTGCAAGTCGCTTAGCGCTCGGGGAGGGCCCTTGGGATGAAAAACTGTTTTTT.

This chain links TRBV4-3 with TRBJ2-5, with TRBD2 identical over 8 bases. Trimming at V came to 0 bases and at J to 4 bases, leaving 7 bases not matched to a gene. The germline V gene has CDR1 LGHNA and CDR2 YSLEER. CDR3 size: 16 residues. The CDR3 DNA sequence: TGCGCCAGCAGCCAAGATATCGGGGGGGCCGGAGAGACCCAGTACTTC. Translation: CASSQDIGGAGETQYF.

The chain is built from TRBV11-2 and TRBJ2-7; no clear D gene. V was shortened by 5 bases and J by 3 bases, with 11 bases between the two germline ends. Germline CDR1 and CDR2: SGHAT and FQNNGV. The CDR3 runs 13 residues. CDR3 in DNA: TGTGCCAGCAGCCATTCCCAGCGCTACGAGCAGTACTTC. It is translated as CASSHSQRYEQYF.

This chain links TRBV10-2 with TRBJ1-1; tentative D call: TRBD1 (5 bases). The CDR3 has 13 residues. Trimming removed 8 bases from V and 2 bases from J, with 12 bases in between. Germline CDR1 reads WSHSY; CDR2 reads SAAADI. Here the CDR3 DNA reads TGCGCCAGCCGGGAGGGGTATAACACTGAAGCTTTCTTT. Protein product: CASREGYNTEAFF.

V and J are TRBV10-3 and TRBJ1-2; tentative D call: TRBD1 (5 bases). Trimming took off 11 bases at V and 7 bases at J, with 14 bases between the two ends. The CDR3 spans 11 residues. CDR1 is ENHRY and CDR2 is SYGVKD in the germline V gene. CDR3 residues: CAFMTEGGYTF. The DNA for the CDR3 is TGTGCCTTCATGACAGAGGGTGGCTACACCTTC.

The CDR3 protein is CASEEDYNYEQYF. Written as DNA, the CDR3 is TGTGCCAGTGAGGAGGACTATAACTACGAGCAGTACTTC. The J gene is TRBJ2-7, the V gene TRBV2; D is perhaps TRBD2 (6 bases). V was cut by 9 bases and J by 3 bases, with 15 bases left in between. This CDR3 is built from 13 residues. The germline CDR1 and CDR2 sequences are SNHLY and FYNNEI.

The chain has TRBV6-6 and TRBJ2-7; D possibly corresponds to TRBD2 (5 bases). V was shortened by 3 bases and J by 2 bases, with 11 bases between the two germline ends. The CDR3 is 14 residues long. Per germline, CDR1 MNHNY and CDR2 SVGAGI (reference sequence). The CDR3 is CASSYRQTTYEQYF. The CDR3 bases are TGTGCCAGCAGTTATCGGCAGACTACCTACGAGCAGTACTTC.